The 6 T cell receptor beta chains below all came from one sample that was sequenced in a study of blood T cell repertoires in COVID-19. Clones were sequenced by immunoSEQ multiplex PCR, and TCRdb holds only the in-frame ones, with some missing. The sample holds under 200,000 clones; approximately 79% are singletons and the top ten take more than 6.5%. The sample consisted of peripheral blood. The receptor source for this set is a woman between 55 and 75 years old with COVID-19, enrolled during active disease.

The CDR3 loop is CASSYSLSGLGEQYF. The CDR3 DNA reads as TGTGCCAGCAGTTACTCACTCAGCGGACTAGGGGAGCAGTACTTC. V gene TRBV6-5 combines with J gene TRBJ2-7, with TRBD2 identical over 7 bases. Germline V CDR1 and CDR2: MNHEY, SVGAGI. V shed 0 bases, J shed 7 bases, and the junction held 9 bases outside the gene matches. The CDR3 contains 15 residues.

The CDR3 DNA reads TGTGCCAGCAGCTTAATCACAAATGAGCAGTTCTTC. This translates into CASSLITNEQFF. The rearrangement uses TRBV7-9 and TRBJ2-1, with unresolved D. CDR1 is SEHNR and CDR2 is FQNEAQ in the germline V gene (reference sequence). The V and J ends lost 2 bases and 7 bases respectively, with 6 bases between them. The CDR3 totals 12 residues.

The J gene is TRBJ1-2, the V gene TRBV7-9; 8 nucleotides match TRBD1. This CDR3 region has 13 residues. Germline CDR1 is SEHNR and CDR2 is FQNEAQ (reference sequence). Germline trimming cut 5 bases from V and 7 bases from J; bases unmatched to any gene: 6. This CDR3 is CASSARQGLGYTF. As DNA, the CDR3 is TGTGCCAGCAGCGCACGACAGGGGCTTGGCTACACCTTC.

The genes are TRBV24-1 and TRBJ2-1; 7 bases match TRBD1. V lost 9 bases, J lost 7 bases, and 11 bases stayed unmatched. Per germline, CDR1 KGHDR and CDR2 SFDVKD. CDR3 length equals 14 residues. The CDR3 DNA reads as TGTGCCACCCGCGCCAGGGGGTCGGAGAATGAGCAGTTCTTC. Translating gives CATRARGSENEQFF.

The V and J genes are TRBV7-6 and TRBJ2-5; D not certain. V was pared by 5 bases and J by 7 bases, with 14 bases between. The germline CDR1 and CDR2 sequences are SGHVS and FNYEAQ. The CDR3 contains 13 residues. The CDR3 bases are TGTGCCAGCAGCCAAAAGGAGTCTGGGACCCAGTACTTC. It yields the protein CASSQKESGTQYF.

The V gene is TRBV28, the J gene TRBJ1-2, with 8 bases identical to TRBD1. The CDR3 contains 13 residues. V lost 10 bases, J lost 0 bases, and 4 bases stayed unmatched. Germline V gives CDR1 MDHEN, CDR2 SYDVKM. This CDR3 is CATTGGANYGYTF. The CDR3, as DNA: TGTGCCACCACAGGGGGAGCTAACTATGGCTACACCTTC.